What follows is one T cell receptor (beta chain) and its context. Its matching antigen is unknown. The data are from a study of graft-versus-host responses after intestinal transplantation. Profiling relied on immunoSEQ multiplex PCR, and the TCRdb table lists in-frame clones only, not all of them. The table records tens of thousands of clones, approximately 92% of them present only once. The sample in question was unstimulated CD8+ T cells sorted from spleen or lymph node cells, obtained before transplant. This clonotype was sampled from a human donor who was the organ donor for an intestinal transplant.

For the CDR3, the DNA is TGTGCCAGCAGTCAAGGGGTCTACGAGCAGTACTTC. Protein product: CASSQGVYEQYF. The chain uses TRBV6-5 and TRBJ2-7, with D perhaps TRBD1 (5 bases). The germline gives CDR1 MNHEY, CDR2 SVGAGI. V was pared by 5 bases and J by 3 bases, with 8 bases between. The CDR3 length is 12 residues.